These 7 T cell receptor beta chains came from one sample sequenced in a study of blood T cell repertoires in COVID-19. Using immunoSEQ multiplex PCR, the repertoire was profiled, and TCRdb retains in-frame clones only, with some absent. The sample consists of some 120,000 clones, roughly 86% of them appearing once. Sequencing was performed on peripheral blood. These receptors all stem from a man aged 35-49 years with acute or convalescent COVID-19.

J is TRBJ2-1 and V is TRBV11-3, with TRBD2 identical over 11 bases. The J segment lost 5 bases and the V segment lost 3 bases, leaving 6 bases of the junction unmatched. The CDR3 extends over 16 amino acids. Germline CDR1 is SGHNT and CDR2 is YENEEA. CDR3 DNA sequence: TGTGCCAGCAGCTTGCAAGGACTAGCGGGCGACAATGAGCAGTTCTTC. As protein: CASSLQGLAGDNEQFF.

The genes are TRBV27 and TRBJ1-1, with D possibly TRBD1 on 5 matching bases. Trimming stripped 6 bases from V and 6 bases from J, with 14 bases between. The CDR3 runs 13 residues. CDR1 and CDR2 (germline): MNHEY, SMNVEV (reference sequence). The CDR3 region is CASSSDRVAEAFF. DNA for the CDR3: TGTGCCAGCAGCTCCGACAGAGTCGCTGAAGCTTTCTTT.

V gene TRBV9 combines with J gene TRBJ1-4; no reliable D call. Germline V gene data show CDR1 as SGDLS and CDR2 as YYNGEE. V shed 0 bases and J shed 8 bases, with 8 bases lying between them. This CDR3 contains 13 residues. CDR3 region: CASSVETGEKLFF. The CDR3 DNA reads TGTGCCAGCAGCGTAGAGACGGGGGAAAAACTGTTTTTT.

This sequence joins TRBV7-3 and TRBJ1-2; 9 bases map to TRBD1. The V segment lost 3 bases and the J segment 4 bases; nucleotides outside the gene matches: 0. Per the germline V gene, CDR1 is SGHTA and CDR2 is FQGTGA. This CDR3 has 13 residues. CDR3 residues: CASSLDRGYGYTF. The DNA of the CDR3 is TGTGCCAGCAGCTTGGACAGGGGCTATGGCTACACCTTC. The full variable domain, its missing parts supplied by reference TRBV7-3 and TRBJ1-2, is GAGVSQTPSNKVTEKGKYVELRCDPISGHTALYWYRQSLGQGPEFLIYFQGTGAADDSGLPNDRFFAVRPEGSVSTLKIQRTERGDSAVYLCASSLDRGYGYTFGSGTRLTVV.

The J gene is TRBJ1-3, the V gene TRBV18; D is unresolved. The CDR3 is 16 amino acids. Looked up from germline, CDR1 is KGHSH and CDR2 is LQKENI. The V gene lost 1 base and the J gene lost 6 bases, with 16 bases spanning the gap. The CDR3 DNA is TGTGCCAGCTCACCACGGGTAACGGGGTCGGAAAACACCATATATTTT. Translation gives CASSPRVTGSENTIYF.

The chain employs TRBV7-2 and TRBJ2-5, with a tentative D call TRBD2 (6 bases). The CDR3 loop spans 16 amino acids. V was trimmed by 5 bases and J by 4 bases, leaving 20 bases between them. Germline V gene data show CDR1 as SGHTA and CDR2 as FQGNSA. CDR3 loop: CASSIRRGTGVETQYF. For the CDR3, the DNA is TGTGCCAGCAGCATAAGGCGCGGGACGGGAGTAGAGACCCAGTACTTC.

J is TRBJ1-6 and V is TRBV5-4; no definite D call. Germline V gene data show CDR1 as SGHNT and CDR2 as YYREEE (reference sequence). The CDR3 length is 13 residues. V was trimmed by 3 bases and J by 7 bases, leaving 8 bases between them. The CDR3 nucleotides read TGTGCCAGCAGCTACCGCCAGAATTCACCCCTCCACTTT. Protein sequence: CASSYRQNSPLHF.